This section outlines one T cell receptor (beta chain) sequence together with its context. The antigen remains unidentified. As it was prepared, the TCRbeta library received unique molecular identifiers. TCRdb fed the PCR reads into MiXCR, producing one record per CDR3 protein. The table records about 440,000 distinct CDR3 sequences, roughly 43% of them present only once. The record originates from a study of T-cell reconstitution after alpha-beta-depleted transplantation in children. Study-level results: Newly generated T cells supplied most T-cell counts and diversity one year post-transplant. Several patients had high TCRbeta diversity at day 60; it came from surviving recipient T cells and thymic progenitors. The origin of alpha-beta T cells about two months after transplant was reportedly several hundred expanded graft clones.

The junction had 8 bases not matched to a gene; V was cut back by 4 bases and J by 2 bases. The CDR3 contains 16 residues. Germline V gene data show CDR1 as SQVTM and CDR2 as ANQGSEA. The source was PBMCs, collected before TCRalphabeta/CD19-depleted stem cell transplant. The receptor was isolated from a girl aged 2 to 9 with aplastic anemia, due to receive a stem cell transplant. V and J are TRBV29-1 and TRBJ2-1; 10 nucleotides line up with TRBD2. The CDR3: CSVATLAGMTYNEQFF. CDR3 nucleotides: TGCAGCGTTGCGACACTAGCGGGAATGACCTACAATGAGCAGTTCTTC.